These 18 T cell receptor beta chains share one sample of origin, sequenced in a study of blood T cell repertoires in COVID-19. Libraries were prepared by immunoSEQ multiplex PCR; TCRdb keeps only in-frame clonotypes and omits some of them. This sample has 250,000 to 400,000 clones, with almost 90% found just once. What was sequenced was peripheral blood. The receptors originated from a woman aged 30 to 39 with COVID-19, enrolled during active disease.

The genes are TRBV30 and TRBJ2-1; 10 positions match TRBD2. Germline CDR1 and CDR2: GTSNPN and SVGIG (reference sequence). The CDR3 covers 15 residues. V lost 0 bases and J lost 7; bases outside the gene matches: 6. The CDR3 is CAWSVLLAGKNEQFF. The DNA for the CDR3 is TGTGCCTGGAGTGTACTACTAGCGGGGAAGAATGAGCAGTTCTTC. Complete variable domain (other parts from reference TRBV30 and TRBJ2-1): SQTIHQWPATLVQPVGSPLSLECTVEGTSNPNLYWYRQAAGRGLQLLFYSVGIGQISSEVPQNLSASRPQDRQFILSSKKLLLSDSGFYLCAWSVLLAGKNEQFFGPGTRLTVL.

V usage is TRBV20-1 and J usage is TRBJ2-1; perhaps TRBD2 as D (6 bases). V gave up 7 bases and J gave up 9 bases, with 13 bases separating them. CDR1 and CDR2 from the germline V gene are DFQATT and SNEGSKA (reference sequence). CDR3 size: 11 residues. CDR3 DNA: TGCAGTGTTACAGAGCGGGTTGAGCAGTTCTTC. This encodes CSVTERVEQFF.

The chain uses TRBV24-1 and TRBJ2-1; 8 nucleotides align to TRBD1. The V gene end was trimmed by 1 base and the J gene end by 8 bases; junction bases not matched to a gene: 12. This CDR3 region has 17 residues. Looked up from germline, CDR1 is KGHDR and CDR2 is SFDVKD. CDR3 loop: CATSDFGRAGGIDEQFF. In DNA form, the CDR3 reads TGTGCCACCAGTGATTTCGGGCGGGCAGGGGGCATAGATGAGCAGTTCTTC.

The rearrangement links TRBV6-6 to TRBJ2-5, with D possibly being TRBD2 (6 bases). This CDR3 region has 14 residues. Germline V gene sequence: CDR1 MNHNY, CDR2 SVGAGI (reference sequence). Trimming took off 2 bases at V and 4 bases at J, with 11 bases between the two ends. The CDR3 coding sequence is TGTGCCAGCAGTTACGGAGGGTCGGCAGAGACCCAGTACTTC. It specifies CASSYGGSAETQYF.

The V call is TRBV2, the J call TRBJ1-2; D remains ambiguous. The CDR3 length is 13 residues. V was shortened by 11 bases and J by 2 bases, with 15 bases between the two germline ends. Germline values: CDR1 SNHLY, CDR2 FYNNEI. The CDR3 loop is CAGLLAGNYGYTF. The CDR3 DNA reads as TGTGCCGGGCTGTTGGCAGGAAACTATGGCTACACCTTC.

The chain combines TRBV3-1 (or the pseudogene TRBV3-2) with TRBJ2-7; D remains ambiguous. The CDR3 runs 15 residues. The V and J ends lost 0 bases and 6 bases respectively, with 15 bases between them. Germline assignment: CDR1 LGHDT and CDR2 YNNKEL (reference sequence). The CDR3 DNA reads TGTGCCAGCAGCCAAGAATCTAGTTCTCCCTCCGAGCAGTACTTC. Amino acids: CASSQESSSPSEQYF.

V is TRBV7-9 and J is TRBJ2-2; 8 nucleotides line up with TRBD2. There are 15 residues in the CDR3. V dropped 4 bases and J dropped 4; count of bases not matched to a gene: 5. Germline V gene sequence: CDR1 SEHNR, CDR2 FQNEAQ (reference sequence). The CDR3 DNA is TGTGCCAGCAGCTGGGGACTAGGGAGCACCGGGGAGCTGTTTTTT. The encoded protein is CASSWGLGSTGELFF.

Only one count was recorded for this clone. V and J are TRBV7-9 and TRBJ1-1, with TRBD1 identical over 7 bases. CDR1 and CDR2 (germline): SEHNR, FQNEAQ (reference sequence). This CDR3 comprises 16 residues. The junction had 8 bases not matched to a gene; V was cut back by 3 bases and J by 1 base. The chain's CDR3 is CASSFGGGGGNTEAFF. CDR3 in DNA: TGTGCCAGCAGCTTCGGAGGGGGCGGTGGGAACACTGAAGCTTTCTTT.

The chain has TRBV11-2 and TRBJ1-1; no clear D gene. V lost 2 bases and J lost 2, with 9 bases in between. The CDR3 has 14 residues. CDR1 is SGHAT and CDR2 is FQNNGV in the germline V gene. The CDR3 DNA follows: TGTGCCAGCAGCTTATCGGGGTCCAACACTGAAGCTTTCTTT. It specifies CASSLSGSNTEAFF.

This CDR3 reads CASSSTGGYGYTF. The CDR3, as DNA: TGTGCCAGCAGCTCGACAGGGGGCTATGGCTACACCTTC. This chain links TRBV11-3 with TRBJ1-2; 9 bases fit TRBD1. Unmatched junction bases numbered 1, after V lost 4 bases and J lost 4 bases. Germline lookup yields CDR1 SGHNT and CDR2 YENEEA. This CDR3 is 13 amino acids long.

The V and J genes are TRBV27 and TRBJ2-3, with D maybe TRBD2 (5 bases). This CDR3 has 16 amino acids. CDR1 and CDR2 (germline): MNHEY, SMNVEV (reference sequence). The V end was cut by 5 bases, the J end by 2 bases, with 17 bases between. The chain's CDR3 is CASSGKTRGLTDTQYF. CDR3 nucleotides: TGTGCCAGCAGTGGTAAAACTAGAGGTCTCACAGATACGCAGTATTTT.

This rearrangement joins TRBV7-2 to TRBJ2-1, with unresolved D. There are 16 residues in the CDR3. V lost 1 base, J lost 1 base, and 11 bases lay in between. Looked up from germline, CDR1 is SGHTA and CDR2 is FQGNSA. CDR3 sequence reads: CASSLGAAQSYNEQFF. For the CDR3, the DNA is TGTGCCAGCAGCTTAGGGGCAGCCCAATCCTACAATGAGCAGTTCTTC. The entire variable domain, with the rest obtained from reference TRBV7-2 and TRBJ2-1, is as follows: GAGVSQSPSNKVTEKGKDVELRCDPISGHTALYWYRQSLGQGLEFLIYFQGNSAPDKSGLPSDRFSAERTGGSVSTLTIQRTQQEDSAVYLCASSLGAAQSYNEQFFGPGTRLTVL.

The chain has TRBV9 and TRBJ2-5; D is undetermined. V was cut by 0 bases and J by 0 bases, with 12 bases left in between. Germline-derived CDR1 and CDR2 are SGDLS and YYNGEE. This CDR3 contains 16 residues. As DNA, the CDR3 is TGTGCCAGCAGCGTAGGGCCCGAGGCACACCAAGAGACCCAGTACTTC. As protein: CASSVGPEAHQETQYF.

The J gene is TRBJ2-7, the V gene TRBV19, with TRBD2 as a possible D gene (6 bases). V gave up 2 bases and J gave up 7 bases, with 12 bases separating them. The V gene's germline CDR1 is LNHDA and CDR2 SQIVND (reference sequence). The CDR3 contains 13 residues. The CDR3 DNA is TGTGCCAGTAGTATAACAGGAGGAGGGGAGCAGTACTTC. This codes for CASSITGGGEQYF.

The J gene is TRBJ2-5, the V gene TRBV7-9; 7 bases are shared with TRBD1. The CDR3 contains 13 residues. Trimming at V came to 4 bases and at J to 2 bases, leaving 1 base not matched to a gene. Germline lookup yields CDR1 SEHNR and CDR2 FQNEAQ (reference sequence). CDR3 DNA sequence: TGTGCCAGCAGCTCCAGGGGGCAAGAGACCCAGTACTTC. Its translation: CASSSRGQETQYF. Drawing the rest from reference TRBV7-9 and TRBJ2-5, the complete variable domain is DTGVSQNPRHKITKRGQNVTFRCDPISEHNRLYWYRQTLGQGPEFLTYFQNEAQLEKSRLLSDRFSAERPKGSFSTLEIQRTEQGDSAMYLCASSSRGQETQYFGPGTRLLVL.

The table lists this clone with a count of one. CDR3 loop: CASSLPTGHQPQHF. The DNA of the CDR3 is TGTGCCAGCAGTTTACCGACAGGTCATCAGCCCCAGCATTTT. The chain employs TRBV28 and TRBJ1-5; possible D gene TRBD1, 6 bases. CDR1 and CDR2 from the germline V gene are MDHEN and SYDVKM. The CDR3 has 14 residues. V lost 2 bases and J 5 bases, leaving 10 bases between the germline ends.

About this clone: Germline is not matched at one junction end, which may reflect a read error. The same CDR3 arises from other DNA sequences in this sample as well. V usage is TRBV6-5 and J usage is TRBJ2-2, with 8 bases aligning to TRBD2. From germline, CDR1 is MNHEY and CDR2 SVGAGI. This CDR3 has 15 residues. The CDR3 DNA is TGCGCCAGTTCGCGGCTACTAGCGGACACCGGGGAGCTGTTTTTT. It translates to CASSRLLADTGELFF.

V is TRBV7-8 and J is TRBJ1-1; D is ambiguous. From germline, CDR1 is SGHVS and CDR2 FQNEAQ. This CDR3 spans 14 amino acids. V was clipped by 0 bases and J by 3 bases, with 8 bases between them. In DNA, the CDR3 is TGTGCCAGCAGCTTAGCGCTTTCGGACACTGAAGCTTTCTTT. Translation: CASSLALSDTEAFF.